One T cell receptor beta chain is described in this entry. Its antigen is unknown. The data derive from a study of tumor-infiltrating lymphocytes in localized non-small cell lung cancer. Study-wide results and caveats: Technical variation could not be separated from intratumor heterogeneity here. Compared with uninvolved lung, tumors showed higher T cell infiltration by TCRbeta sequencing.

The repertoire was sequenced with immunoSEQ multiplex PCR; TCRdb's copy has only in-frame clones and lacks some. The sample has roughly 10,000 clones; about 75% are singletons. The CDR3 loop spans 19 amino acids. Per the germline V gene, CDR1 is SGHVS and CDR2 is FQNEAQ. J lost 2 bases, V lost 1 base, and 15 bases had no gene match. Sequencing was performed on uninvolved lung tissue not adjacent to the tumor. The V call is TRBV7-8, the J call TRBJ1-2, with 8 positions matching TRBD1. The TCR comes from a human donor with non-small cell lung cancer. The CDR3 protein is CASSLVLRQGKNQNYGYTF. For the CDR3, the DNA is TGTGCCAGCAGCTTAGTATTAAGACAGGGGAAGAACCAAAACTATGGCTACACCTTC.